This TCR beta chain was recovered during a study of blood T cell repertoires in COVID-19. Study-level background: Sources were T cells, B-cell-depleted T cells, or PBMCs; the material itself was cDNA or gDNA.

Germline V gives CDR1 MGHDK, CDR2 SYGVNS. CDR3 length: 15 amino acids. The ends were cut back, 1 base at V and 3 bases at J, with 11 bases in the middle. Cohort 3 donors were reported recovered after two negative PCRs, clearance, or symptom resolution. Measured with immunoSEQ multiplex PCR; TCRdb has only the in-frame clones, and not every one. Of over 350,000 clones in the sample, just under 90% were seen once. The sequence was obtained from a woman aged 45-60 years who had recovered from COVID-19. What was sequenced was PBMCs or T cells enriched from blood (not recorded which). V and J are TRBV25-1 and TRBJ2-3; D gene unclear. In nucleotides, the CDR3 is TGTGCCAGCAGTGAATCGGGTCTCGGGACAGATACGCAGTATTTT. Its translation: CASSESGLGTDTQYF.